A single sample gave rise to the 20 T cell receptor beta chains below, sequenced in a study of neoadjuvant anti-PD-1 for oral cavity cancer. Time point: after neoadjuvant nivolumab, at surgical resection. Some clones are missing from TCRdb's copy, which holds only in-frame ones; the method was immunoSEQ multiplex PCR. Of around 37,000 clones detected, approximately 40% appear once; the ten largest clones hold 16%. The sequenced sample was tumor tissue, obtained after nivolumab (anti-PD-1) treatment. These receptors all come from a person between 40 and 85 years old with oral cavity squamous cell carcinoma.

A few counts support this clone. The rearrangement uses TRBV10-3 and TRBJ1-5, with TRBD1 matching 8 bases. CDR3 length: 13 residues. The germline CDR1 and CDR2 sequences are ENHRY and SYGVKD. The trim removed 4 bases at V and 5 bases at J, leaving 1 base unmatched. In DNA, the CDR3 is TGTGCCATCAGTGGGGACAGGTATCAGCCCCAGCATTTT. Its protein is CAISGDRYQPQHF.

This clone was seen only a few times. The V and J genes are TRBV6-5 and TRBJ2-5; D possibly matches TRBD1 or TRBD2 (5 bases each). Trimming left V 8 bases short and J 7 bases short, with 14 bases between. Looked up from germline, CDR1 is MNHEY and CDR2 is SVGAGI. The CDR3 loop spans 12 amino acids. The CDR3 is CASRGSSTTQYF. CDR3 DNA: TGTGCCAGCCGGGGCTCCTCGACGACCCAGTACTTC.

V and J are TRBV5-1 and TRBJ2-3; D is possibly TRBD2 (5 bases). The CDR3 sequence is 15 residues long. V was trimmed by 4 bases and J by 0 bases, leaving 12 bases between them. Per the germline V gene, CDR1 is SGHRS and CDR2 is YFSETQ. The CDR3 DNA sequence: TGCGCCAGCAGCATGGACTTAACTAGCACAGATACGCAGTATTTT. Its translation is CASSMDLTSTDTQYF.

This chain connects TRBV7-9 to TRBJ1-5; 9 positions agree with TRBD1. CDR1 is SEHNR and CDR2 is FQNEAQ in the germline V gene (reference sequence). J was trimmed by 4 bases and V by 10 bases; bases with no gene match: 8. The CDR3 consists of 14 residues. CDR3 DNA sequence: TGTGCCATCTCGGACAGGGGAGGGAATCAGCCCCAGCATTTT. The encoded protein is CAISDRGGNQPQHF. Full variable domain (remainder filled in from reference TRBV7-9 and TRBJ1-5): DTGVSQNPRHKITKRGQNVTFRCDPISEHNRLYWYRQTLGQGPEFLTYFQNEAQLEKSRLLSDRFSAERPKGSFSTLEIQRTEQGDSAMYLCAISDRGGNQPQHFGDGTRLSIL.

The chain carries TRBV5-4 and TRBJ2-3, with D uncertain. V was clipped by 2 bases and J by 5 bases, with 6 bases between them. CDR1 SGHNT and CDR2 YYREEE come from the germline V gene (reference sequence). The CDR3 runs to 12 residues. The CDR3 DNA sequence: TGTGCCAGCAGCTTCGACGAAGATACGCAGTATTTT. This gives the protein CASSFDEDTQYF.

This clone was counted only a few times. This chain uses TRBV5-6 with TRBJ1-2; D not certain. Trimming pared 3 bases from V and 5 bases from J, leaving 17 bases between. The CDR3 is 15 residues long. The germline V gene encodes CDR1 SGHDT and CDR2 YYEEEE. The CDR3 reads CASSSYGVLGYGYTF. Written as DNA, the CDR3 is TGTGCCAGCAGCTCGTATGGAGTGCTCGGGTATGGCTACACCTTC. Supplemented by reference TRBV5-6 and TRBJ1-2, the full variable domain reads DAGVTQSPTHLIKTRGQQVTLRCSPKSGHDTVSWYQQALGQGPQFIFQYYEEEERQRGNFPDRFSGHQFPNYSSELNVNALLLGDSALYLCASSSYGVLGYGYTFGSGTRLTVV.

The chain is built from TRBV27 and TRBJ2-1, with D unresolved. The CDR3 spans 14 residues. Trimming cost V 6 bases and J 0 bases, with 9 bases left between them. Germline V gene lookup returns CDR1 MNHEY and CDR2 SMNVEV (reference sequence). CDR3 DNA: TGTGCCAGCAGGCTTCGGAGCTCCTACAATGAGCAGTTCTTC. Amino acids: CASRLRSSYNEQFF.

This sequence joins TRBV9 and TRBJ2-5, with D perhaps matching TRBD1 (6 bases). Trimming left V 0 bases short and J 5 bases short, with 11 bases between. The CDR3 contains 14 residues. Germline V gene sequence: CDR1 SGDLS, CDR2 YYNGEE. CDR3 sequence: CASSVASRGETQYF. CDR3 coding DNA: TGTGCCAGCAGCGTAGCAAGTAGGGGGGAGACCCAGTACTTC. Drawing the rest from reference TRBV9 and TRBJ2-5, the complete variable domain is DSGVTQTPKHLITATGQRVTLRCSPRSGDLSVYWYQQSLDQGLQFLIQYYNGEERAKGNILERFSAQQFPDLHSELNLSSLELGDSALYFCASSVASRGETQYFGPGTRLLVL.

In its sample, this clone was seen many times. CDR3 loop: CATTQADSYEQYF. CDR3 in DNA: TGTGCCACCACGCAGGCGGACTCCTACGAGCAGTACTTC. The rearrangement links TRBV2 to TRBJ2-7, with D unclear. The germline gives CDR1 SNHLY, CDR2 FYNNEI. The CDR3 contains 13 residues. Trimming shortened V by 10 bases and J by 0 bases, and 13 bases separated the two germline ends. The variable domain in full, completed from reference TRBV2 and TRBJ2-7, reads EPEVTQTPSHQVTQMGQEVILRCVPISNHLYFYWYRQILGQKVEFLVSFYNNEISEKSEIFDDQFSVERPDGSNFTLKIRSTKLEDSAMYFCATTQADSYEQYFGPGTRLTVT.

The chain couples TRBV7-3 to TRBJ2-7, with TRBD2 matching over 10 bases. Trimming cost V 5 bases and J 4 bases; bases outside gene matches: 11. This CDR3 has 16 residues. CDR1 and CDR2 (germline): SGHTA, FQGTGA. CDR3 amino acids: CASSPYLAGVFYEQYF. CDR3 sequence (DNA): TGTGCCAGCAGCCCCTATCTAGCGGGAGTCTTTTACGAGCAGTACTTC.

This clone was seen a handful of times. The J gene is TRBJ1-2, the V gene TRBV6-1; D not resolved. CDR1 and CDR2 from the germline V gene are MNHNS and SASEGT. V lost 3 bases, J lost 1 base, and 9 bases lay in between. This CDR3 is 14 amino acids long. The CDR3 DNA is TGTGCCAGCAGTGACCTGGAGGGTAACTATGGCTACACCTTC. Protein product: CASSDLEGNYGYTF.

This chain joins TRBV28 and TRBJ1-2; D remains ambiguous. The V gene's germline CDR1 is MDHEN and CDR2 SYDVKM. Trimming cost V 3 bases and J 4 bases, with 6 bases left between them. The CDR3 has 12 residues. The CDR3 spells CASSFSSYGYTF. The CDR3 coding sequence is TGTGCCAGCAGTTTTTCCTCCTATGGCTACACCTTC.

This clone appeared a few times. The chain recombines TRBV27 with TRBJ2-7; TRBD2 agrees at 14 bases. This CDR3 comprises 14 residues. V shed 5 bases, J shed 4 bases, and the junction held 1 base outside the gene matches. CDR1 is MNHEY and CDR2 is SMNVEV in the germline V gene (reference sequence). CDR3 in DNA: TGTGCCAGCAGTCGGACTAGCGGGGGGTACGAGCAGTACTTC. Protein sequence: CASSRTSGGYEQYF.

V gene TRBV25-1 combines with J gene TRBJ2-7; TRBD1 or TRBD2 may be the D gene (5 bases each). Trimming took 8 bases from V and 2 from J, leaving 16 bases between them. This CDR3 region has 14 residues. CDR1 and CDR2 from the germline V gene are MGHDK and SYGVNS. This CDR3 reads CASPFRDGAYEQYF. The CDR3 nucleotides are TGTGCCAGCCCCTTCCGGGACGGAGCCTACGAGCAGTACTTC.

This clone was found a few times. The chain has TRBV6-5 and TRBJ2-7, with D maybe TRBD1 (6 bases). CDR1 and CDR2 from the germline V gene are MNHEY and SVGAGI. The ends were cut back, 6 bases at V and 5 bases at J, with 17 bases in the middle. This CDR3 has 14 residues. Written as DNA, the CDR3 is TGTGCCAGCAGGGGTCAAGGACAGTTCCACGAGCAGTACTTC. Its translation: CASRGQGQFHEQYF.

The chain couples TRBV19 to TRBJ1-2, with 7 bases matching TRBD1. Germline V gives CDR1 LNHDA, CDR2 SQIVND (reference sequence). This CDR3 comprises 13 residues. V lost 4 bases to trimming and J lost 4 bases; unmatched junction nucleotides: 3. CDR3 amino acids: CASSRDSLYGYTF. The CDR3 DNA follows: TGTGCCAGTAGTAGGGACAGCCTCTATGGCTACACCTTC.

The sample holds many counts of this clone. The J gene is TRBJ2-1, the V gene TRBV6-1; TRBD2 aligns across 12 bases. CDR3 length: 15 residues. The germline gives CDR1 MNHNS, CDR2 SASEGT. Trimming at V came to 5 bases and at J to 6 bases, leaving 5 bases not matched to a gene. The CDR3 is CASSTLAGGSNEQFF. The CDR3 DNA reads TGTGCCAGCAGTACTCTAGCGGGGGGGAGCAATGAGCAGTTCTTC.

The rearrangement links TRBV9 to TRBJ1-5; D not certain. V shed 5 bases and J shed 9 bases, with 12 bases lying between them. The CDR3 covers 12 residues. The germline CDR1 and CDR2 sequences are SGDLS and YYNGEE. The CDR3 loop is CASSYPGGPQHF. In DNA form, the CDR3 reads TGTGCCAGCAGTTACCCCGGTGGGCCCCAGCATTTT.

The chain uses TRBV6-5 and TRBJ2-7; a possible D gene is TRBD1 (6 bases). Trimming stripped 5 bases from V and 1 base from J, with 12 bases between. Germline CDR1 reads MNHEY; CDR2 reads SVGAGI. The CDR3 runs to 14 residues. This CDR3 reads CASSLQGMSYEQYF. CDR3 in DNA: TGTGCCAGCAGTCTACAGGGTATGTCCTACGAGCAGTACTTC.

The J gene is TRBJ2-5, the V gene TRBV7-2, with 9 bases lining up with TRBD1. The J segment lost 6 bases and the V segment lost 5 bases, leaving 7 bases of the junction unmatched. This CDR3 region has 14 residues. Germline CDR1 is SGHTA and CDR2 is FQGNSA. This CDR3 reads CASSPTGGSQTQYF. Written as DNA, the CDR3 is TGTGCCAGCAGCCCGACAGGGGGATCACAGACCCAGTACTTC.